This entry concerns a single T cell receptor beta chain. The antigen is unknown. The same CDR3 can be traced to other DNA sequences in this sample. This specimen comes from a study of shared clonotypes between healthy human individuals. The wider study: The cohort comprised a couple of women and a few men. Their ages spanned 18 to 49 years. General study results and limits: Generation of non-shared clonotypes was less probable than generation of clonotypes shared by all four donors.

Germline-derived CDR1 and CDR2 are MGHRA and YSYEKL. The ends lost 3 bases at V and 2 bases at J; junction bases unmatched: 5. This CDR3 comprises 15 residues. Profiling relied on immunoSEQ multiplex PCR, and the TCRdb table lists in-frame clones only, not all of them. The table shows approximately 1.9 million clones, with 90% to 95% occurring only once. CD45RO-negative cells were positively selected for CCR7, leaving out terminally differentiated effector memory CD45RA+ cells. This clonotype was obtained from a man younger than 35 in good health. Some clones in this sample may be carry-over from other donors' samples. Specimen: naive CD8+ T cells from PBMCs. The V gene is TRBV4-1, the J gene TRBJ2-7; 9 positions match TRBD1. CDR3 loop: CASSQTGQGPYEQYF. The CDR3, as DNA: TGCGCCAGCAGCCAGACGGGACAGGGACCCTACGAGCAGTACTTC.